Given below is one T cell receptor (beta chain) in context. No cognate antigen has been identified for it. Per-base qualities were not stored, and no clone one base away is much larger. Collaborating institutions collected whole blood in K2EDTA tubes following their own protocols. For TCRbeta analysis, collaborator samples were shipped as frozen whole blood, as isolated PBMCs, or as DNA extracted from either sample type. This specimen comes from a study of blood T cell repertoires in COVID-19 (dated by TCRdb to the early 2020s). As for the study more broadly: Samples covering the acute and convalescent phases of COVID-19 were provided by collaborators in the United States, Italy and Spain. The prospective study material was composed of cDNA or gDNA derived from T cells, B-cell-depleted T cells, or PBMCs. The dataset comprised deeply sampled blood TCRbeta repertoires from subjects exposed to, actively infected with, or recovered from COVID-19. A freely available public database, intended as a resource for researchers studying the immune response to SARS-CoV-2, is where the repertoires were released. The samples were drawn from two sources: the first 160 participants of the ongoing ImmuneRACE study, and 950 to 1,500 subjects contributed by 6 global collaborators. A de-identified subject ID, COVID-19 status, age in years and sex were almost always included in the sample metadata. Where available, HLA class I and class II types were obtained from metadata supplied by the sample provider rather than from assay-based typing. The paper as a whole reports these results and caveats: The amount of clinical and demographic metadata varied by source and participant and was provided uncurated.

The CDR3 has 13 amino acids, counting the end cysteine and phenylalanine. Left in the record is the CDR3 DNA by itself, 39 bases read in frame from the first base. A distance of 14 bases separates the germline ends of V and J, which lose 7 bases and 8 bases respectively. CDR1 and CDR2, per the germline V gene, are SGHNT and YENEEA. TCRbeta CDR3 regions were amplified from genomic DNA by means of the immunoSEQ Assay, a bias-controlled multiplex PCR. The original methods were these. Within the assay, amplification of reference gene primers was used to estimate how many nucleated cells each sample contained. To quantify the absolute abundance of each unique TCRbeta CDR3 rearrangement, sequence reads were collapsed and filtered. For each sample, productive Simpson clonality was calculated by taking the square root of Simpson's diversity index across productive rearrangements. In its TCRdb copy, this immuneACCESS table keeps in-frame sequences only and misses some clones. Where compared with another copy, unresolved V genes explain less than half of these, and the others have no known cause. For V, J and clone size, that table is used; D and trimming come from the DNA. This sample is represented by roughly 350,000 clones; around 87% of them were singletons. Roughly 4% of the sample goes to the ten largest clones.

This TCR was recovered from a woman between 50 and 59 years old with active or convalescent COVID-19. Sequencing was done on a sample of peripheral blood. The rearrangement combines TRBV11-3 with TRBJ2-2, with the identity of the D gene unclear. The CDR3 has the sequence CASTHTPGGELFF. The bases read TGTGCCAGCACCCACACCCCCGGGGGGGAGCTGTTTTTT.